This entry describes one T cell receptor (beta chain). The antigen is undetermined. This table comes from immunoSEQ multiplex PCR, and its TCRdb copy is limited to in-frame clones, with some not included. The repertoire holds tens of thousands of clones, with around 67% as singletons. CDR1 and CDR2 (germline): KGHDR, SFDVKD. This CDR3 has 16 amino acids. V trimming: 4 bases; J trimming: 7 bases; junction bases outside the gene matches: 10. This entry comes from a study of vaccination effects on CD4 cells after COVID-19. The culture ran for 10 days before CD4+ T cells were isolated. Each participant received a vaccine that was either BNT162b2 or mRNA-1273, given as two doses.

This TCR was recovered from a human donor who received a COVID-19 vaccine. The chain has TRBV24-1 and TRBJ2-2; TRBD2 matches at 8 bases. The input for sequencing was CD4+ T cells from PBMCs cultured without peptide, taken after COVID-19 vaccination. Here the CDR3 reads CATSERGGPDGGELFF. The CDR3 region has the DNA TGTGCCACCAGTGAGCGCGGGGGGCCTGACGGCGGGGAGCTGTTTTTT.